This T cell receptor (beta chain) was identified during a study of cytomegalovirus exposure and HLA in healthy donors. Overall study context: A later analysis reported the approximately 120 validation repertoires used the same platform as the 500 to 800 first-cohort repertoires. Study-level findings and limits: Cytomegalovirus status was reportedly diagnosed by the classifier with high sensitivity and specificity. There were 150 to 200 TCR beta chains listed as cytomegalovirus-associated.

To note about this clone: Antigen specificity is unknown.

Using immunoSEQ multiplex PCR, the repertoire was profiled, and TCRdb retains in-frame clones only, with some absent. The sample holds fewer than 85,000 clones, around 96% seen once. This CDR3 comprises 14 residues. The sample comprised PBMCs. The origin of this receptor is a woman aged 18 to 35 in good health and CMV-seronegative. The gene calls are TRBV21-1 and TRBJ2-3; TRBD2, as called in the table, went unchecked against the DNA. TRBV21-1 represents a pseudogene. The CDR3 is CATGSGSLPDTQYF. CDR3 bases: TGTGCCACGGGGAGCGGGAGTCTGCCAGATACGCAGTATTTT.